This T cell receptor beta chain was profiled in a study of blood T cell repertoires in COVID-19. For the study at large: Donors in the United States, Italy and Spain gave samples during acute or convalescent COVID-19.

Profiling relied on immunoSEQ multiplex PCR, and the TCRdb table lists in-frame clones only, not all of them. The table lists about 59,000 clones, 80% to 95% of them singletons. The length of the CDR3 is 16 residues. Germline assignment: CDR1 ENHRY and CDR2 SYGVKD. The V gene end was trimmed by 7 bases and the J gene end by 4 bases; junction bases not matched to a gene: 9. This chain uses TRBV10-3 with TRBJ2-3; TRBD2 aligns across 12 bases. What was sequenced was peripheral blood. The sequence was collected from a man older than 75 with acute or convalescent COVID-19. The CDR3, as DNA: TGTGCCATCACCCAAGGAACTAGCGGGGGGCCAGATACGCAGTATTTT. It is translated as CAITQGTSGGPDTQYF.